Below, 10 T cell receptor beta chains from the same sample are listed, as sequenced in a study of cytomegalovirus exposure and HLA in healthy donors. The method was immunoSEQ multiplex PCR; TCRdb's version includes in-frame clones alone and lacks a portion of them. This table has about 84,000 clones, about nine tenths appearing once. The sequenced sample consisted of PBMCs. The source is a man younger than 40 in good health and CMV-seronegative.

The table lists this clone with a count of one. The chain recombines TRBV7-2 with TRBJ2-5; no clear D. There are 13 residues in the CDR3. Germline V gene data show CDR1 as SGHTA and CDR2 as FQGNSA. The V gene lost 5 bases and the J gene lost 4 bases, with 11 bases spanning the gap. CDR3 in DNA: TGTGCCAGCAGCCCTCGGCCAGGAGAGACCCAGTACTTC. The encoded protein is CASSPRPGETQYF.

The chain joins TRBV19 to TRBJ2-2; D is perhaps TRBD1 (6 bases). Germline assignment: CDR1 LNHDA and CDR2 SQIVND (reference sequence). The ends were cut back, 1 base at V and 7 bases at J, with 10 bases in the middle. The CDR3 spans 14 residues. CDR3 sequence reads: CASSIVGAVGELFF. The CDR3 nucleotides read TGTGCCAGTAGTATAGTGGGGGCCGTCGGGGAGCTGTTTTTT.

The chain links TRBV5-6 to TRBJ1-1; 12 bases map to TRBD1. Germline V gene sequence: CDR1 SGHDT, CDR2 YYEEEE. Unmatched junction bases numbered 8, after V lost 4 bases and J lost 4 bases. The CDR3 has 16 amino acids. The CDR3 bases are TGTGCCAGCAGCCCCGGGACAGGGGGCTTAGGCACTGAAGCTTTCTTT. This gives the protein CASSPGTGGLGTEAFF. Combining the CDR3 with reference TRBV5-6 and TRBJ1-1 gives the whole variable domain DAGVTQSPTHLIKTRGQQVTLRCSPKSGHDTVSWYQQALGQGPQFIFQYYEEEERQRGNFPDRFSGHQFPNYSSELNVNALLLGDSALYLCASSPGTGGLGTEAFFGQGTRLTVV.

The chain links TRBV30 to TRBJ1-4; TRBD1 agrees at 8 bases. Germline V gene lookup returns CDR1 GTSNPN and CDR2 SVGIG (reference sequence). V lost 0 bases, J lost 6 bases, and 6 bases stayed unmatched. CDR3 length: 15 residues. The CDR3 is CAWSVRGQGDEKLFF. In DNA form, the CDR3 reads TGTGCCTGGAGTGTACGAGGACAGGGTGATGAAAAACTGTTTTTT.

The chain has TRBV9 and TRBJ2-1; TRBD2 agrees at 10 bases. The J segment lost 7 bases and the V segment lost 4 bases, leaving 5 bases of the junction unmatched. CDR3 length equals 14 residues. Germline V gene data show CDR1 as SGDLS and CDR2 as YYNGEE. CDR3 bases: TGTGCCAGCAGCCGAGCGGGAGGGACAAATGAGCAGTTCTTC. This sequence encodes CASSRAGGTNEQFF.

J is TRBJ2-5 and V is TRBV27; 8 positions match TRBD1. This CDR3 is built from 13 residues. V lost 6 bases, J lost 7 bases, and 7 bases stayed unmatched. Germline loops: CDR1 MNHEY, CDR2 SMNVEV (reference sequence). The CDR3 DNA sequence: TGTGCCAGCAGCCTACAGGGGACAGGGACCCAGTACTTC. It encodes CASSLQGTGTQYF.

The chain couples TRBV5-1 to TRBJ2-1, with TRBD2 matching over 13 bases. CDR1 and CDR2 from the germline V gene are SGHRS and YFSETQ. This CDR3 region has 16 residues. V lost 6 bases and J lost 3; bases outside the gene matches: 6. The CDR3 region has the DNA TGCGCCAGCAACACCGGGACTAGCGGGATCTACAATGAGCAGTTCTTC. This codes for CASNTGTSGIYNEQFF.

This clone was picked up a small number of times. The rearrangement joins TRBV6-5 to TRBJ1-2; TRBD1 agrees at 10 bases. The CDR3 is 15 amino acids. Trimming removed 5 bases from V and 8 bases from J; junction bases left unmatched: 11. The germline gives CDR1 MNHEY, CDR2 SVGAGI. Here the CDR3 reads CASSGGQGVYWGYTF. The CDR3 DNA is TGTGCCAGCAGTGGAGGACAGGGGGTGTATTGGGGCTACACCTTC.

This chain uses TRBV2 with TRBJ2-2, with no clear D. Germline CDR1 reads SNHLY; CDR2 reads FYNNEI. V dropped 7 bases and J dropped 2 bases, with 5 bases sitting between them. CDR3 size: 12 residues. The chain's CDR3 is CASTVNTGELFF. The DNA for the CDR3 is TGTGCCAGCACCGTAAACACCGGGGAGCTGTTTTTT.

V gene TRBV28 combines with J gene TRBJ2-7; 7 positions agree with TRBD1. The junction had 8 bases not matched to a gene; V was cut back by 7 bases and J by 2 bases. Germline V gene data show CDR1 as MDHEN and CDR2 as SYDVKM. This CDR3 is 14 amino acids long. In nucleotides, the CDR3 is TGTGCCAGCATCCCGGACAGGTCCGCCTACGAGCAGTACTTC. It specifies CASIPDRSAYEQYF.